The TCR beta chain under discussion was sequenced for a study of blood T cell repertoires in COVID-19. Study in general: PBMCs, B-cell-depleted T cells, or T cells were the source of the cDNA or gDNA that made up the material.

Repertoires were generated with immunoSEQ multiplex PCR, while TCRdb's copy carries only in-frame clones and drops some. Among about 150,000 clones listed, over 75% were seen once. The CDR3 is 14 residues long. V lost 4 bases and J lost 2; bases outside the gene matches: 1. Germline V gene lookup returns CDR1 LNHDA and CDR2 SQIVND (reference sequence). The specimen sequenced was PBMCs or T cells enriched from blood (not recorded which). The clonotype originates from a woman aged 50 to 60 who had recovered from COVID-19. The V gene is TRBV19, the J gene TRBJ1-5; 8 bases match TRBD1. As DNA, the CDR3 is TGTGCCAGTAGTACGACAGGGGGCAATCAGCCCCAGCATTTT. It yields the protein CASSTTGGNQPQHF.